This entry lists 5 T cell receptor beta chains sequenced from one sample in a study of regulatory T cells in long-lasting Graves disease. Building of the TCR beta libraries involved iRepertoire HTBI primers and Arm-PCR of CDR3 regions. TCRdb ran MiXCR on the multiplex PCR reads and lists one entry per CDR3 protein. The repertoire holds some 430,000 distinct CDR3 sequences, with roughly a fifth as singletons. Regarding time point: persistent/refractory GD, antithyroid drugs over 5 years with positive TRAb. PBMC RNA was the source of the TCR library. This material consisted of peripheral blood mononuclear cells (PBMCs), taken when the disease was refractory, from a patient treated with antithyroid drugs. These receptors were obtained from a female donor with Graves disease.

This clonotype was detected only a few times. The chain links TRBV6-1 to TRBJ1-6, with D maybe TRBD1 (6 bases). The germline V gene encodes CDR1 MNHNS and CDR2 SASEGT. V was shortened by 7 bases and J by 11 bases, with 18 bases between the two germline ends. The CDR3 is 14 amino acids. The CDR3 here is CASNPATGATPLHF. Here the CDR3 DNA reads TGTGCCAGCAACCCCGCTACGGGGGCGACACCCCTCCACTTT.

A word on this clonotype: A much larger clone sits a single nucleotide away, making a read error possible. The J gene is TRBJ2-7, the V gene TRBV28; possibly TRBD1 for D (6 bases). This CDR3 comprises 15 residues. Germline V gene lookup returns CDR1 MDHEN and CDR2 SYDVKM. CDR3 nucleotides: TGTGCCAGCAGTCTTGCAGGGGACAACTCCTACGAGCGGTACTTC. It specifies CASSLAGDNSYERYF. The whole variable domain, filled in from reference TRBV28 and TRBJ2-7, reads DVKVTQSSRYLVKRTGEKVFLECVQDMDHENMFWYRQDPGLGLRLIYFSYDVKMKEKGDIPEGYSVSREKKERFSLILESASTNQTSMYLCASSLAGDNSYERYFGPGTRLTVT.

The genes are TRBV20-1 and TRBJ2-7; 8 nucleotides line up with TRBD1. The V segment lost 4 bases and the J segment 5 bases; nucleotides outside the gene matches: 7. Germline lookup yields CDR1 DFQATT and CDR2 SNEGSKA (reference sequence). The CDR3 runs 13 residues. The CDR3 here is CSATGGRGNEQYF. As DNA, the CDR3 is TGCAGTGCTACAGGGGGCCGGGGCAACGAGCAGTACTTC.

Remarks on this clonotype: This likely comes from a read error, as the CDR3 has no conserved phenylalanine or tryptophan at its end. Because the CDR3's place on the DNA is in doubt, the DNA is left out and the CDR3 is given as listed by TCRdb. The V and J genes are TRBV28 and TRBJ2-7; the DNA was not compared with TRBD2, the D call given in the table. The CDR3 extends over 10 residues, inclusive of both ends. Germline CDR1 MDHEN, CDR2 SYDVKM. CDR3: CASSLWGLAG.

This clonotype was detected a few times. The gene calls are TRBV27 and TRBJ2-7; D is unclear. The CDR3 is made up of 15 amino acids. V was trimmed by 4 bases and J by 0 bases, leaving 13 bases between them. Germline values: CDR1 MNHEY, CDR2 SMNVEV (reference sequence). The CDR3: CASSSLASISYEQYF. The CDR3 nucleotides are TGTGCCAGCAGTTCTCTGGCCTCAATCTCCTACGAGCAGTACTTC.